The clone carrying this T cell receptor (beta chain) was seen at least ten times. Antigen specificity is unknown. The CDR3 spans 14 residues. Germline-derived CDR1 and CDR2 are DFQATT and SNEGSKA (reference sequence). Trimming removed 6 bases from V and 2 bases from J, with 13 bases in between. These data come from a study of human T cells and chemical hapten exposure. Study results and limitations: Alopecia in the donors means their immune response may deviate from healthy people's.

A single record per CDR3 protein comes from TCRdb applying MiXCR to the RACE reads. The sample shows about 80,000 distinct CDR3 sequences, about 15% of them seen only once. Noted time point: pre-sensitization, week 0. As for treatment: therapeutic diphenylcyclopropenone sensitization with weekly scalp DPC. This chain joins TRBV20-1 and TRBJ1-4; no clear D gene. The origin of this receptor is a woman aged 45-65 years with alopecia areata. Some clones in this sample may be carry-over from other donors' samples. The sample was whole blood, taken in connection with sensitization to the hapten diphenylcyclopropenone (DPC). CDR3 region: CSARHLSTNEKLFF. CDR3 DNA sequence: TGCAGTGCCCGCCACCTTTCCACTAATGAAAAACTGTTTTTT.